The clone carrying this TCR beta chain was seen a few times. Its antigen is unidentified. This record comes from a study of T-cell memory formation after mild COVID-19. About the study: For the most part, TCR clusters were specific to one donor. Regarding the study as a whole: Certain responding clones were present in pre-infection memory, suggesting participation of cross-reactive memory.

Germline CDR1 and CDR2: SGHTA and FQGNSA. V shed 5 bases and J 3 bases; nucleotides not matched to a gene: 7. The CDR3 is 15 residues long. TCRdb re-called the 5' RACE reads through MiXCR, storing one row per CDR3 protein. In the table there are hundreds of thousands of distinct CDR3 sequences, around 13% of which are singletons. The chain carries TRBV7-2 and TRBJ2-3; 8 positions match TRBD2. Input material: PBMCs or a T cell subset sorted from them (not recorded which). The source is a man between 18 and 35 years old who had mild COVID-19 (a few samples of this study predate the infection). Cell type and time point are not known. CDR3 in amino acids: CASSGSGVGTDTQYF. The CDR3 bases are TGTGCCAGCAGCGGTAGCGGGGTGGGTACAGATACGCAGTATTTT.